The 25 T cell receptor beta chains below come from one sample, sequenced in a study of cytomegalovirus exposure and HLA in healthy donors. The primer mix had 60 Vbeta and 13 Jbeta primers. The assay was immunoSEQ multiplex PCR, and TCRdb's table has in-frame clones only and misses some. The sample holds about 250,000 clones; around 80% are singletons and the top ten take 0.47%. The sequencing input was PBMCs. The receptor set was obtained from a boy younger than 18 in good health and CMV-seronegative.

This clone showed up just once. The rearrangement links TRBV10-3 to TRBJ2-3, with 9 bases identical to TRBD1. This CDR3 is 14 amino acids long. In germline, CDR1 is ENHRY, CDR2 SYGVKD. J was trimmed by 2 bases and V by 7 bases; bases with no gene match: 4. CDR3 residues: CAIKGQGATDTQYF. CDR3 DNA: TGTGCCATCAAGGGACAGGGTGCCACAGATACGCAGTATTTT.

The chain has TRBV10-1 and TRBJ2-2; D might be TRBD2 (6 bases). CDR1 is WNHNN and CDR2 is SYGVQD in the germline V gene (reference sequence). The CDR3 contains 14 residues. Deletions cut 8 bases from V and 5 bases from J, with 15 bases between. CDR3 sequence (DNA): TGCGCCAGCGGGGACTCTCGATGGACCGGGGAGCTGTTTTTT. Translated: CASGDSRWTGELFF.

V gene TRBV15 combines with J gene TRBJ2-1, with a tentative D call TRBD2 (6 bases). The V gene lost 6 bases and the J gene lost 8 bases, with 17 bases spanning the gap. CDR1 is LNHNV, CDR2 YYDKDF, per germline (reference sequence). This CDR3 has 14 amino acids. As DNA, the CDR3 is TGTGCCACCAGTGCCGGGAGCCCTAGGGATGAGCAGTTCTTC. This codes for CATSAGSPRDEQFF. The whole variable domain, remainder taken from reference TRBV15 and TRBJ2-1, is DAMVIQNPRYQVTQFGKPVTLSCSQTLNHNVMYWYQQKSSQAPKLLFHYYDKDFNNEADTPDNFQSRRPNTSFCFLDIRSPGLGDTAMYLCATSAGSPRDEQFFGPGTRLTVL.

This rearrangement joins TRBV9 to TRBJ2-7, with 7 positions matching TRBD2. The junction had 12 bases not matched to a gene; V was cut back by 4 bases and J by 2 bases. The CDR3 totals 16 residues. The germline V gene encodes CDR1 SGDLS and CDR2 YYNGEE. CDR3 nucleotides: TGTGCCAGCAGCCTGAACGCGGGAGAATCGACCTACGAGCAGTACTTC. It codes for CASSLNAGESTYEQYF.

The rearrangement links TRBV7-8 to TRBJ1-1, with 7 bases matching TRBD1. CDR1 SGHVS and CDR2 FQNEAQ come from the germline V gene. V dropped 4 bases and J dropped 4; count of bases not matched to a gene: 3. This CDR3 contains 13 residues. CDR3 in amino acids: CASSYDRATEAFF. The CDR3 nucleotides read TGTGCCAGCAGCTACGACAGGGCCACTGAAGCTTTCTTT.

The chain joins TRBV11-3 to TRBJ2-7; 10 positions match TRBD2. This CDR3 has 14 amino acids. CDR1 SGHNT and CDR2 YENEEA come from the germline V gene. The trim removed 1 base at V and 5 bases at J, leaving 2 bases unmatched. CDR3 DNA: TGTGCCAGCAGCTTAGGCCTAGCGGGAGACGAGCAGTACTTC. It specifies CASSLGLAGDEQYF.

The chain is built from TRBV27 and TRBJ1-5, with no clear D. The CDR3 covers 15 residues. With 5 bases removed from V and 2 bases from J, the gap between germline ends came to 13 bases. Germline CDR1 is MNHEY and CDR2 is SMNVEV (reference sequence). The CDR3 sequence is CASSPWAGGNQPQHF. The CDR3 DNA sequence: TGTGCCAGCAGTCCCTGGGCGGGTGGCAATCAGCCCCAGCATTTT.

The chain has TRBV15 and TRBJ1-1; unclear D gene. Germline-derived CDR1 and CDR2 are LNHNV and YYDKDF (reference sequence). This CDR3 is 17 amino acids long. Trimming shortened V by 0 bases and J by 8 bases, and 22 bases separated the two germline ends. The CDR3 sequence is CATSRDSFARSESEAFF. Here the CDR3 DNA reads TGTGCCACCAGCAGAGATTCTTTTGCGAGGTCTGAAAGCGAAGCTTTCTTT.

The V gene is TRBV29-1, the J gene TRBJ1-1; the D gene is possibly TRBD1 (5 bases). Per germline, CDR1 SQVTM and CDR2 ANQGSEA. V lost 7 bases to trimming and J lost 4 bases, with 19 bases between them. This CDR3 has 14 amino acids. Written as DNA, the CDR3 is TGCAGCGCCCTTGGGGAGGGGAGCAGCACTGAAGCTTTCTTT. Protein product: CSALGEGSSTEAFF.

The gene calls are TRBV5-1 and TRBJ1-1, with a tentative D call TRBD1 (6 bases). CDR3 length: 14 amino acids. CDR1 SGHRS and CDR2 YFSETQ come from the germline V gene. V dropped 3 bases and J dropped 4 bases, with 13 bases sitting between them. The CDR3 region is CASSSGGGSTEAFF. The CDR3 nucleotides read TGCGCCAGCAGCTCGGGGGGCGGGAGCACTGAAGCTTTCTTT.

The CDR3 here is CASSALTKLAGDSGEQFF. CDR3 nucleotide sequence: TGTGCCAGCAGTGCACTTACAAAACTAGCGGGAGACTCTGGTGAGCAGTTCTTC. The V and J genes are TRBV25-1 and TRBJ2-1, with 11 positions matching TRBD2. Germline-derived CDR1 and CDR2 are MGHDK and SYGVNS. Germline trimming cut 4 bases from V and 9 bases from J; bases unmatched to any gene: 17. The CDR3 has 18 residues. The full variable domain, completed using reference TRBV25-1 and TRBJ2-1, is EADIYQTPRYLVIGTGKKITLECSQTMGHDKMYWYQQDPGMELHLIHYSYGVNSTEKGDLSSESTVSRIRTEHFPLTLESARPSHTSQYLCASSALTKLAGDSGEQFFGPGTRLTVL.

In this sample, this clone turned up once. The chain couples TRBV5-6 to TRBJ2-7, with D possibly being TRBD1 (6 bases). CDR1 SGHDT and CDR2 YYEEEE come from the germline V gene. V dropped 0 bases and J dropped 2 bases, with 18 bases sitting between them. The CDR3 has 17 amino acids. The CDR3 region is CASSLGGKRQDPYEQYF. The CDR3 bases are TGTGCCAGCAGCTTGGGGGGGAAAAGACAGGACCCCTACGAGCAGTACTTC.

The rearrangement joins TRBV2 to TRBJ2-1; 8 bases match TRBD1. This CDR3 spans 13 amino acids. The V gene end was trimmed by 9 bases and the J gene end by 3 bases; junction bases not matched to a gene: 4. The V gene's germline CDR1 is SNHLY and CDR2 FYNNEI. CDR3: CASDRGYYNEQFF. CDR3 in DNA: TGTGCCAGTGACAGGGGATACTACAATGAGCAGTTCTTC.

This chain connects TRBV4-1 to TRBJ1-6; 9 positions agree with TRBD1. The V gene's germline CDR1 is MGHRA and CDR2 YSYEKL. The CDR3 covers 17 residues. The V and J ends lost 4 bases and 7 bases, in that order; junction bases with no gene match: 11. DNA for the CDR3: TGCGCCAGCAGCCTCATAAATCCAGGACAGGGGAATTCACCCCTCCACTTT. This sequence encodes CASSLINPGQGNSPLHF.

The rearrangement uses TRBV28 and TRBJ2-5, with a possible D match to TRBD2 (6 bases). The CDR3 has 12 amino acids. CDR1 MDHEN and CDR2 SYDVKM come from the germline V gene. Trimming shortened V by 6 bases and J by 9 bases, and 14 bases separated the two germline ends. The CDR3 loop reads CASRIHGEAQYF. The CDR3 nucleotides read TGTGCCAGCAGGATCCACGGGGAGGCCCAGTACTTC.

The chain uses TRBV7-6 and TRBJ1-2; D is possibly TRBD1 (5 bases). V gave up 1 base and J gave up 8 bases, with 23 bases separating them. Germline assignment: CDR1 SGHVS and CDR2 FNYEAQ. The CDR3 loop spans 17 amino acids. Here the CDR3 DNA reads TGTGCCAGCAGCTTAGTACCAGTGAAGGAGCGCCAGGGAGGCTACACCTTC. Amino acids: CASSLVPVKERQGGYTF. Supplemented by reference TRBV7-6 and TRBJ1-2, the full variable domain reads GAGVSQSPRYKVTKRGQDVALRCDPISGHVSLYWYRQALGQGPEFLTYFNYEAQQDKSGLPNDRFSAERPEGSISTLTIQRTEQRDSAMYRCASSLVPVKERQGGYTFGSGTRLTVV.

The CDR3 nucleotides read TGCAGCGCCCGGACAGGGGGCACAGATACGCAGTATTTT. Its translation is CSARTGGTDTQYF. The J gene is TRBJ2-3, the V gene TRBV29-1; 9 positions match TRBD1. Germline CDR1 is SQVTM and CDR2 is ANQGSEA. This CDR3 is 13 amino acids long. V lost 7 bases and J lost 1; bases outside the gene matches: 3.

This clone was recorded a few times. This chain connects TRBV15 to TRBJ2-5; the match to TRBD1 covers 7 bases. The CDR3 spans 17 residues. Per germline, CDR1 LNHNV and CDR2 YYDKDF (reference sequence). V lost 0 bases to trimming and J lost 0 bases; unmatched junction nucleotides: 7. Here the CDR3 DNA reads TGTGCCACCAGCAGAGATCTCGGGACAGCGTACCAAGAGACCCAGTACTTC. Translation: CATSRDLGTAYQETQYF.

This chain joins TRBV19 and TRBJ2-1, with 13 bases matching TRBD2. Germline lookup yields CDR1 LNHDA and CDR2 SQIVND (reference sequence). The V gene end was trimmed by 6 bases and the J gene end by 8 bases; junction bases not matched to a gene: 7. This CDR3 is 15 amino acids long. The CDR3 region has the DNA TGTGCCAGTAGGGAACTAGCGGGAGGGCCCGATGAGCAGTTCTTC. Protein sequence: CASRELAGGPDEQFF.

The V and J genes are TRBV7-3 and TRBJ2-1; possible D gene TRBD1, 5 bases. This CDR3 spans 18 amino acids. Trimming shortened V by 0 bases and J by 0 bases, and 15 bases separated the two germline ends. The germline gives CDR1 SGHTA, CDR2 FQGTGA. The CDR3 DNA reads TGTGCCAGCAGCTTAACGTCGGTGTGGGGCCGCTCCTACAATGAGCAGTTCTTC. This codes for CASSLTSVWGRSYNEQFF.

The rearrangement joins TRBV7-2 to TRBJ2-1; D call uncertain. Deletions cut 1 base from V and 0 bases from J, with 7 bases between. CDR3 length: 15 residues. Per the germline V gene, CDR1 is SGHTA and CDR2 is FQGNSA. DNA of the CDR3: TGTGCCAGCAGCTTAGATCGGTTCTCCTACAATGAGCAGTTCTTC. Translating gives CASSLDRFSYNEQFF.

The chain uses TRBV2 and TRBJ2-5, with 10 nucleotides matching TRBD1. The J call may be faulty, since TRBJ2-7 better matches the DNA end. Per germline, CDR1 SNHLY and CDR2 FYNNEI. This CDR3 comprises 13 residues. The CDR3 DNA follows: TGTGCCAGCAGATGGGACAGGGGATACGAGCAGTACTTC. This codes for CASRWDRGYEQYF.

This sequence joins TRBV5-1 and TRBJ2-6; a weak D match, TRBD2 (6 bases). CDR1 is SGHRS and CDR2 is YFSETQ in the germline V gene. Deletions cut 1 base from V and 1 base from J, with 12 bases between. This CDR3 has 17 amino acids. In nucleotides, the CDR3 is TGCGCCAGCAGCTTGTCGGGAGCCCAATCTGGGGCCAACGTCCTGACTTTC. This codes for CASSLSGAQSGANVLTF.

The V gene is TRBV7-6, the J gene TRBJ2-7, with 8 bases that match TRBD2. The CDR3 is 14 amino acids. Per germline, CDR1 SGHVS and CDR2 FNYEAQ. V was pared by 2 bases and J by 3 bases, with 3 bases of the junction left unmatched. CDR3 loop: CASSLRGGLYEQYF. The CDR3 DNA reads as TGTGCCAGCAGCTTACGGGGGGGCCTCTACGAGCAGTACTTC.

V usage is TRBV7-9 and J usage is TRBJ2-7; TRBD1 agrees at 7 bases. The ends lost 6 bases at V and 4 bases at J; junction bases unmatched: 15. Germline CDR1 SEHNR, CDR2 FQNEAQ (reference sequence). This CDR3 has 16 residues. CDR3 sequence (DNA): TGTGCCAGCAGTTCACTGACAGGGCAAAAGTTTTACGAGCAGTACTTC. Its translation: CASSSLTGQKFYEQYF.